The 15 T cell receptor beta chains reported below all come from one sample, sequenced in a study of response to subunit inactivated influenza vaccine. MiXCR, applied by TCRdb to the RT-PCR reads, yields one record per CDR3 protein. The sample includes more than 200,000 distinct CDR3 sequences, over 9% of them seen just once. The source was non-naive T cells sorted from PBMCs, collected approximately 15 days before vaccination. The receptors were sampled from a man aged 45-65 years who received an inactivated influenza vaccine.

The chain carries TRBV7-9 and TRBJ2-3; D unclear. CDR1 and CDR2 (germline): SEHNR, FQNEAQ (reference sequence). The CDR3 runs to 16 residues. Trimming removed 3 bases at V and 0 bases at J, with 13 bases between. Here the CDR3 DNA reads TGTGCCAGCAGCTTGCGGACCAGACACAGCACAGATACGCAGTATTTT. Protein sequence: CASSLRTRHSTDTQYF.

The chain uses TRBV20-1 and TRBJ2-5; no definite D call. This CDR3 spans 13 amino acids. The V gene lost 1 base and the J gene lost 5 bases, with 11 bases spanning the gap. Germline V CDR1 and CDR2: DFQATT, SNEGSKA (reference sequence). CDR3 loop: CSARGHSRETQYF. The CDR3 nucleotides are TGCAGTGCTAGAGGCCACAGCAGGGAGACCCAGTACTTC.

The chain carries TRBV20-1 and TRBJ2-7; 9 nucleotides match TRBD2. The CDR3 totals 15 residues. Unmatched junction bases numbered 8, after V lost 1 base and J lost 4 bases. In germline, CDR1 is DFQATT, CDR2 SNEGSKA (reference sequence). The CDR3 here is CSARGRSGRGYEQYF. The CDR3 DNA reads TGCAGTGCTAGAGGCCGTAGCGGGAGAGGATACGAGCAGTACTTC.

The table lists this clonotype with many counts. The gene calls are TRBV5-1 and TRBJ2-1, with 11 bases identical to TRBD2. J gave up 7 bases and V 6 bases, and 6 bases lay outside the gene matches. The germline V gene has CDR1 SGHRS and CDR2 YFSETQ. The CDR3 is made up of 14 amino acids. In nucleotides, the CDR3 is TGCGCCAGCAAGGCGTCTAGCGGGAGGAATGAGCAGTTCTTC. Translated, it gives CASKASSGRNEQFF.

This clonotype was counted a few times. This chain connects TRBV7-9 to TRBJ1-1; TRBD1 aligns across 10 bases. CDR3 length: 13 amino acids. CDR1 is SEHNR and CDR2 is FQNEAQ in the germline V gene (reference sequence). V gave up 5 bases and J gave up 5 bases; unmatched junction bases: 2. CDR3 region: CASSEGQGTEAFF. The CDR3 DNA is TGTGCCAGCAGCGAGGGACAGGGGACTGAAGCTTTCTTT.

This clonotype has just a few counts. The genes are TRBV6-5 and TRBJ1-5, with D perhaps TRBD1 (6 bases). V lost 0 bases to trimming and J lost 5 bases, with 11 bases between them. CDR3 length: 15 residues. CDR1 and CDR2 from the germline V gene are MNHEY and SVGAGI. CDR3 amino acids: CASSYSGQGYQPQHF. CDR3 nucleotides: TGTGCCAGCAGTTACTCGGGGCAGGGGTATCAGCCCCAGCATTTT.

This sequence joins TRBV20-1 and TRBJ2-7, with D possibly called TRBD1 or TRBD2 (5 bases each). Germline CDR1 reads DFQATT; CDR2 reads SNEGSKA (reference sequence). The CDR3 loop spans 15 amino acids. V was pared by 0 bases and J by 2 bases, with 14 bases between. The CDR3: CSAREWDRMTYEQYF. CDR3 in DNA: TGCAGTGCTAGAGAATGGGACCGAATGACCTACGAGCAGTACTTC.

V and J are TRBV6-5 and TRBJ2-5; 10 bases map to TRBD2. CDR1 is MNHEY, CDR2 SVGAGI, per germline. The CDR3 is 16 amino acids. V shed 2 bases and J 4 bases; nucleotides not matched to a gene: 7. Here the CDR3 DNA reads TGTGCCAGCAGTTACACCCTAGCGGGAGCTGGAGAGACCCAGTACTTC. Protein sequence: CASSYTLAGAGETQYF.

The V and J genes are TRBV3-1 and TRBJ2-7, with 12 bases aligning to TRBD2. Germline V gene sequence: CDR1 LGHDT, CDR2 YNNKEL (reference sequence). This CDR3 contains 16 residues. The junction had 9 bases not matched to a gene; V was cut back by 0 bases and J by 9 bases. CDR3 in amino acids: CASSQDRGLAGRGQYF. In DNA form, the CDR3 reads TGTGCCAGCAGCCAAGATCGAGGACTAGCGGGACGGGGGCAGTACTTC.

This clonotype appeared a few times. V gene TRBV20-1 combines with J gene TRBJ1-6; D is ambiguous. V was shortened by 0 bases and J by 12 bases, with 6 bases between the two germline ends. Germline V CDR1 and CDR2: DFQATT, SNEGSKA (reference sequence). The CDR3 length is 11 residues. CDR3 bases: TGCAGTGCTAGAGAGGCTAAACCCCTCCACTTT. Protein sequence: CSAREAKPLHF.

The rearrangement joins TRBV28 to TRBJ1-5; the D is unclear. The germline gives CDR1 MDHEN, CDR2 SYDVKM. CDR3 length: 14 amino acids. Trimming left V 2 bases short and J 4 bases short, with 9 bases between. CDR3 sequence: CASSLGHRNQPQHF. The CDR3 nucleotides are TGTGCCAGCAGTTTAGGGCACCGAAATCAGCCCCAGCATTTT.

The table lists this clonotype with many counts. The chain combines TRBV12-3 or TRBV12-4 with TRBJ2-2; D is unclear. This CDR3 region has 13 residues. V was cut by 7 bases and J by 4 bases, with 10 bases left in between. In DNA, the CDR3 is TGTGCCAGCAATCGGCGGATCACCGGGGAGCTGTTTTTT. It is translated as CASNRRITGELFF.

This rearrangement joins TRBV6-2 or TRBV6-3 to TRBJ1-5; D may be TRBD1 (6 bases). CDR1 is MNHEY, CDR2 SVGEGT, per germline. Deletions cut 6 bases from V and 2 bases from J, with 17 bases between. The CDR3 is 16 residues long. CDR3 bases: TGTGCCAGCAGCCCAATTAACAGGGTTGGCAATCAGCCCCAGCATTTT. It is translated as CASSPINRVGNQPQHF.

The chain has TRBV12-3 or TRBV12-4 and TRBJ1-4, with D maybe TRBD1 (5 bases). Trimming took 3 bases from V and 5 from J, leaving 16 bases between them. The CDR3 contains 16 residues. The CDR3 sequence: CASSFGTDPRNEKLFF. In DNA, the CDR3 is TGTGCCAGCAGTTTTGGGACGGATCCTAGGAATGAAAAACTGTTTTTT.

This clonotype occurred many times. The CDR3 loop is CASSHKSADGQFF. CDR3 bases: TGTGCCAGCAGCCATAAGTCGGCCGATGGGCAGTTCTTC. The chain employs TRBV14 and TRBJ2-1; D is unresolved. Trimming removed 3 bases at V and 12 bases at J, with 15 bases between. The germline V gene has CDR1 SGHDN and CDR2 FVKESK. The CDR3 sequence is 13 residues long.